Shown below are 8 T cell receptor beta chains from a single sample sequenced in a study of T cells after yellow fever vaccination (dated 2019 in TCRdb). Receptors were amplified or captured by 5' RACE. Sequencing took place on an Illumina NovaSeq 6000. Starting from the raw public reads, TCRdb applied fastp trimming at Q25, assembled clones with MiXCR and retained in-frame beta chains. Rows matching on CDR3 protein sequence are summarized as one entry with the most common DNA and genes. This sample comprises under 350,000 distinct CDR3 sequences, approximately 4% of them detected only once. Around 25% of the sample is in the top ten clones. The sample's treatment or condition label is to be understood as: live attenuated yellow fever vaccine strain. The source was PBMCs, collected 5 days after the yellow fever booster vaccination. The source of these receptors is a young man who received the YFV17D yellow fever vaccine.

The chain has TRBV21-1 and TRBJ2-1; TRBD2 is the table's D call, not checked against the DNA. TRBV21-1 is a known pseudogene. This CDR3 is built from 16 residues. Here the CDR3 reads CASRKTSGGLAPEQFF. Written as DNA, the CDR3 is TGTGCCAGCAGAAAAACTAGCGGGGGACTAGCCCCTGAGCAGTTCTTC.

The V call is TRBV7-3, the J call TRBJ2-7; no firm D call. Germline lookup yields CDR1 SGHTA and CDR2 FQGTGA. The CDR3 runs 13 residues. V gave up 2 bases and J gave up 3 bases, with 8 bases separating them. Here the CDR3 reads CASSLQANYEQYF. In DNA form, the CDR3 reads TGTGCCAGCAGCTTACAAGCCAACTACGAGCAGTACTTC.

This clonotype was seen repeatedly, ten times or more. V usage is TRBV4-3 and J usage is TRBJ2-3, with D hard to call. This CDR3 has 15 residues. Germline V gene lookup returns CDR1 LGHNA and CDR2 YSLEER. The V end was cut by 4 bases, the J end by 6 bases, with 17 bases between. The CDR3 loop is CASSLRPAFADTQYF. CDR3 DNA sequence: TGCGCCAGCAGCCTCAGGCCGGCGTTTGCCGATACGCAGTATTTT.

This clonotype was counted many times. The chain joins TRBV2 to TRBJ2-1; 7 bases are shared with TRBD2. The germline V gene encodes CDR1 SNHLY and CDR2 FYNNEI. With 4 bases clipped from V and 8 bases from J, the junction kept 8 bases outside the gene matches. This CDR3 is built from 14 residues. The CDR3 DNA reads TGTGCCAGCAGTGGTGGGAGGGTCCGGGATGAGCAGTTCTTC. Its translation is CASSGGRVRDEQFF.

This clonotype appeared many times. This rearrangement joins TRBV5-1 to TRBJ2-7; a possible D gene is TRBD2 (5 bases). The ends were cut back, 0 bases at V and 3 bases at J, with 10 bases in the middle. Germline V gene data show CDR1 as SGHRS and CDR2 as YFSETQ. This CDR3 spans 14 amino acids. CDR3 nucleotide sequence: TGCGCCAGCAGCTTGGCGGACTCAAGCTACGAGCAGTACTTC. Translated, it gives CASSLADSSYEQYF.

In its sample, this clonotype was seen a few times. The chain carries TRBV15 and TRBJ2-5; TRBD1 matches 9 bases. The ends lost 5 bases at V and 2 bases at J; junction bases unmatched: 6. The germline V gene has CDR1 LNHNV and CDR2 YYDKDF (reference sequence). CDR3 length: 15 amino acids. The CDR3 spells CATSGADRGQETQYF. The DNA for the CDR3 is TGTGCCACCAGCGGTGCGGACAGGGGACAAGAGACCCAGTACTTC.

This clonotype was observed many times. CDR3 protein: CASSLLAARTTDTQYF. CDR3 coding DNA: TGTGCCAGCAGCCTACTAGCGGCGCGGACCACAGATACGCAGTATTTT. The gene calls are TRBV5-5 and TRBJ2-3; 8 nucleotides align to TRBD2. The CDR3 length is 16 residues. Germline lookup yields CDR1 SGHKS and CDR2 YYEKEE (reference sequence). V shed 4 bases, J shed 2 bases, and the junction held 9 bases outside the gene matches.

This clonotype was found many times. V and J are TRBV5-5 and TRBJ2-7; TRBD1 or TRBD2 may be the D gene (5 bases each). V shed 1 base and J shed 2 bases, with 16 bases lying between them. CDR1 is SGHKS and CDR2 is YYEKEE in the germline V gene (reference sequence). This CDR3 is built from 16 residues. CDR3 bases: TGTGCCAGCAGCTTGCCGGACTTTCAGGGAACCTACGAGCAGTACTTC. This sequence encodes CASSLPDFQGTYEQYF.